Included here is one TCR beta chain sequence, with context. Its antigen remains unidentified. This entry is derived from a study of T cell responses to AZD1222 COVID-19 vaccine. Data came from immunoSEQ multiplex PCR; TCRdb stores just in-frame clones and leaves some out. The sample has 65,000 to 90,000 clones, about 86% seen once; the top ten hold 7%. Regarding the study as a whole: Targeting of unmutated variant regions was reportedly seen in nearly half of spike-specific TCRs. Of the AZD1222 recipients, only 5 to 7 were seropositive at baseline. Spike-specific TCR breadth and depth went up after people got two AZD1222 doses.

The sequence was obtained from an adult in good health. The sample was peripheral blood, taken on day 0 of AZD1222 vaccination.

The CDR3 region has the DNA TGTGCCAGCAGACCCACAGGGGGCGGTAGTGAAGCTTTCTTT. Translating it yields CASRPTGGGSEAFF. The rearrangement joins TRBV7-9 to TRBJ1-1; 9 nucleotides line up with TRBD1. The CDR3 length is 14 residues. Per germline, CDR1 SEHNR and CDR2 FQNEAQ (reference sequence). V lost 6 bases and J lost 7; bases outside the gene matches: 9.